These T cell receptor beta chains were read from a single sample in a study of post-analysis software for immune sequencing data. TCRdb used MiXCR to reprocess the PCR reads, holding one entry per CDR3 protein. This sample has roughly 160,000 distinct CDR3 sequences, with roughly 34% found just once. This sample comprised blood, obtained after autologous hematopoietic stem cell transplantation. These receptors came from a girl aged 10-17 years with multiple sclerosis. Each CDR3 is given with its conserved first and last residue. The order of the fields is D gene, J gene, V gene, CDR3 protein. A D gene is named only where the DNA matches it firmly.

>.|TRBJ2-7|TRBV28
CASRRGGGYEQYF
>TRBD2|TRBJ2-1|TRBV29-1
CSVLGLAGVSGEQFF
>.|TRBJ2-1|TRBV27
CASSLFWQGGDNEQFF
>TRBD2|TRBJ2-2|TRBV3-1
CASSPSGSTGELFF
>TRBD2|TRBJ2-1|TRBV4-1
CASSQVVVAGGPWNEQFF
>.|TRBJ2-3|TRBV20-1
CSARDVRGGISNTQYF
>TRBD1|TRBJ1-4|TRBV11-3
CASSAGDRAATNEKLFF
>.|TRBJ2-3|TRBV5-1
CASSLGGDGTDTQYF
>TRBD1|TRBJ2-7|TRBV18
CASSGQRVGWGEQYF
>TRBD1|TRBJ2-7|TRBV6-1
CASRVGTGEGYEQYF
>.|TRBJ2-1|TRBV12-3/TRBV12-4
CASSLLADEQFF
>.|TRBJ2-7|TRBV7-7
CASSLAQGTEQYF
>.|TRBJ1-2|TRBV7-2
CASSSPPDGYTF
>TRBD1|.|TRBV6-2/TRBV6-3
CASSYSGQVAGEQYF
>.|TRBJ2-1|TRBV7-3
CASSWSRVGNEQFF
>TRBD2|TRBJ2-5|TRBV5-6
CASSLGLAVQETQYF
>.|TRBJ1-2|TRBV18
CASRGTYYGYTF
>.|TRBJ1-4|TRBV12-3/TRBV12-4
CASSLSGATNEKLFF
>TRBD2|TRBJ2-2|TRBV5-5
CASSLGLAGDRTGELFF
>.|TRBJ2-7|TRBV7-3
CASSPGPSSYEQYF
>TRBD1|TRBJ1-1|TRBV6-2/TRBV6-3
CASSVQGCTEAFF
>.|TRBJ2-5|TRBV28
CASALGETQYF
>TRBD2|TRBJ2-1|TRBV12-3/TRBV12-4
CASSPLSWEGDNEQFF
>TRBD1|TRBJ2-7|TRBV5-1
CASSPAGTDSYEQYF
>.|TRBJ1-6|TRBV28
CASSPMGAEYNSPLHF
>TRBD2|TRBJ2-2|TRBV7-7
CASSPARAGAGELFF
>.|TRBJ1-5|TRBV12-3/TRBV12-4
CASRKDRNNQPQHF
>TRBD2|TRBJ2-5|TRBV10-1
CASSGLAGGALQETQYF
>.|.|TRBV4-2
CASRGGGSETQYF
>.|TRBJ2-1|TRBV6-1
CASSEAAAGSYNEQFF
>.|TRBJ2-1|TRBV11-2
CASSLVGGFHMIEQFF
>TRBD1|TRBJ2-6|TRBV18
CASSPWEDRDSGANVLTF
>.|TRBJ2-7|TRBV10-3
CAIRGTGFSYEQYF
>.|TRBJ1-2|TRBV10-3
CAISEEEGCGYTF
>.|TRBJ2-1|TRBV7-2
CASSFATGVNEQFF
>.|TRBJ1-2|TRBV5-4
CASSVDSLNYGYTF
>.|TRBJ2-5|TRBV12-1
CASSFSYPVWRETRQETQYF
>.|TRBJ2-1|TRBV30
CAWSTVPSYNEQFF
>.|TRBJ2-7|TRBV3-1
CASSPETGTVTYEQYF
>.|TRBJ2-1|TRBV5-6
CASSYLENEQFF
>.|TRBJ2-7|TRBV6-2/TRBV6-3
CASSSQGRSYEQYF
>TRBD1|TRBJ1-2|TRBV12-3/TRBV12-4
CASSGTGAASYGYTF
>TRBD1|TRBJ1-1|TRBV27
CASNPSGGNTEAFF
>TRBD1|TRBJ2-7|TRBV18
CASSPRDRTGEQYF
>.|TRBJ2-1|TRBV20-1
CSARDQRASSYNEQFF
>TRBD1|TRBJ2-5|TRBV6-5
CATRADREETQYF
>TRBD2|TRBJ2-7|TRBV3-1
CASSLGLADSYEQYF
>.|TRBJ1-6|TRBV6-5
CASSYDRRGSPLHF
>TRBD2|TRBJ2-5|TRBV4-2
CASSQDPAGEGETQYF
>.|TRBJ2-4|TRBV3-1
CASSPPTLSKNIQYF
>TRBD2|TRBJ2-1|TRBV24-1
CATSVTLATNNEQFF
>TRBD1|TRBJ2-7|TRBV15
CATGRAAGQGEQYF
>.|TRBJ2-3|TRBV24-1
CATRPRGTDTQYF
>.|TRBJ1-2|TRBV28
CASSPDGPGNYGYTF
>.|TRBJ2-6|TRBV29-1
CSVEDRRGRSGANVLTF